These 21 T cell receptor beta chains originate from one sample sequenced in a study of cytomegalovirus exposure and HLA in healthy donors. With 60 Vbeta and 13 Jbeta primers, the PCR was carried out. This table comes from immunoSEQ multiplex PCR, and its TCRdb copy is limited to in-frame clones, with some not included. In the table there are approximately 180,000 clones, roughly four fifths of which are singletons. The material sequenced was PBMCs. The source is a woman in her late teens or twenties in good health and CMV-seronegative.

This chain connects TRBV18 to TRBJ1-2; 7 bases align to TRBD1. V lost 4 bases and J lost 2; bases outside the gene matches: 1. The CDR3 loop spans 13 amino acids. The germline CDR1 and CDR2 sequences are KGHSH and LQKENI. CDR3 residues: CASSRDSNYGYTF. In nucleotides, the CDR3 is TGTGCCAGCTCACGGGACAGCAACTATGGCTACACCTTC.

The gene calls are TRBV19 and TRBJ2-1, with 14 bases lining up with TRBD2. Germline lookup yields CDR1 LNHDA and CDR2 SQIVND (reference sequence). This CDR3 has 19 residues. The J segment lost 2 bases and the V segment lost 0 bases, leaving 6 bases of the junction unmatched. CDR3 region: CASSIDPTSGRAPYNEQFF. The CDR3, as DNA: TGTGCCAGTAGTATAGATCCGACTAGCGGGAGGGCCCCCTACAATGAGCAGTTCTTC.

This chain joins TRBV12-5 and TRBJ2-5, with D perhaps TRBD2 (7 bases). CDR1 and CDR2 from the germline V gene are LGHNT and FRNRAP. There are 12 residues in the CDR3. V lost 4 bases, J lost 10 bases, and 13 bases lay in between. The CDR3 reads CASGWGPGGQYF. CDR3 DNA sequence: TGTGCTAGTGGTTGGGGGCCGGGGGGCCAGTACTTC.

This sequence joins TRBV13 and TRBJ2-1; no clear D. Trimming removed 3 bases at V and 9 bases at J, with 6 bases between. Germline-derived CDR1 and CDR2 are PRHDT and FYEKMQ (reference sequence). This CDR3 contains 11 residues. The CDR3 here is CASSFRVEQFF. CDR3 nucleotide sequence: TGTGCCAGCAGCTTTCGGGTTGAGCAGTTCTTC.

On this clone itself: A read error may account for a junction end that differs from germline. This sequence joins TRBV7-9 and TRBJ2-1; D gene uncertain. This CDR3 spans 16 amino acids. Germline-derived CDR1 and CDR2 are SEHNR and FQNEAQ (reference sequence). The CDR3 is CSSSSPSPETYNEQFF. CDR3 DNA sequence: TGTTCCAGCAGCTCCCCCAGTCCGGAGACCTACAATGAGCAGTTCTTC.

Notes on this clone: An end of the junction does not agree with germline; a read error may underlie this. This chain uses TRBV7-9 with TRBJ1-1; 8 nucleotides align to TRBD1. The germline V gene encodes CDR1 SEHNR and CDR2 FQNEAQ (reference sequence). The CDR3 totals 12 residues. CDR3 sequence: CSSSFLTGVAFF. The CDR3 DNA sequence: TGTTCCAGCAGCTTTCTGACAGGGGTAGCTTTCTTT.

The chain employs TRBV19 and TRBJ1-1; D unclear. Germline loops: CDR1 LNHDA, CDR2 SQIVND (reference sequence). The CDR3 is made up of 14 amino acids. V was cut by 3 bases and J by 4 bases, with 12 bases left in between. The CDR3 is CASSMRHITTEAFF. CDR3 nucleotide sequence: TGTGCCAGTAGTATGAGACATATCACCACTGAAGCTTTCTTT. Full variable domain (rest looked up from reference TRBV19 and TRBJ1-1): DGGITQSPKYLFRKEGQNVTLSCEQNLNHDAMYWYRQDPGQGLRLIYYSQIVNDFQKGDIAEGYSVSREKKESFPLTVTSAQKNPTAFYLCASSMRHITTEAFFGQGTRLTVV.

This chain connects TRBV19 to TRBJ2-6; 7 nucleotides line up with TRBD1. Unmatched junction bases numbered 5, after V lost 2 bases and J lost 1 base. Germline loops: CDR1 LNHDA, CDR2 SQIVND (reference sequence). The length of the CDR3 is 17 residues. The CDR3 loop reads CASSILQGYSGANVLTF. The CDR3 region has the DNA TGTGCCAGTAGTATATTACAGGGGTATTCTGGGGCCAACGTCCTGACTTTC.

The V call is TRBV4-3, the J call TRBJ1-2, with 7 bases lining up with TRBD1. This CDR3 has 16 amino acids. CDR1 is LGHNA and CDR2 is YSLEER in the germline V gene. V lost 1 base, J lost 2 bases, and 7 bases stayed unmatched. The CDR3 DNA follows: TGCGCCAGCAGCCAAGTTACAGGGGCCCCGAACTATGGCTACACCTTC. This gives the protein CASSQVTGAPNYGYTF.

The chain recombines TRBV5-8 with TRBJ2-5, with D hard to call. The germline V gene encodes CDR1 SGHTS and CDR2 YDEGEE. V lost 2 bases, J lost 0 bases, and 5 bases lay in between. The CDR3 sequence is 13 residues long. CDR3 loop: CASSFPYQETQYF. The DNA for the CDR3 is TGTGCCAGCAGCTTCCCGTACCAAGAGACCCAGTACTTC.

The rearrangement uses TRBV15 and TRBJ2-3; D is possibly TRBD2 (6 bases). The CDR3 length is 14 residues. Trimming took off 8 bases at V and 0 bases at J, with 12 bases between the two ends. Germline lookup yields CDR1 LNHNV and CDR2 YYDKDF (reference sequence). CDR3 DNA: TGTGCCACCCGTGGAGGGTCAAGCACAGATACGCAGTATTTT. It translates to CATRGGSSTDTQYF. Together with reference TRBV15 and TRBJ2-3, the CDR3 gives the full variable domain: DAMVIQNPRYQVTQFGKPVTLSCSQTLNHNVMYWYQQKSSQAPKLLFHYYDKDFNNEADTPDNFQSRRPNTSFCFLDIRSPGLGDTAMYLCATRGGSSTDTQYFGPGTRLTVL.

This clone appeared a single time. The chain carries TRBV6-5 and TRBJ2-7, with 11 bases fitting TRBD2. The CDR3 has 16 residues. V lost 0 bases to trimming and J lost 4 bases; unmatched junction nucleotides: 5. Germline loops: CDR1 MNHEY, CDR2 SVGAGI. CDR3: CASSYSVAGGSYEQYF. The CDR3 DNA follows: TGTGCCAGCAGTTACTCGGTAGCGGGAGGGTCGTACGAGCAGTACTTC.

V usage is TRBV18 and J usage is TRBJ2-3; D gene unclear. The V end was cut by 5 bases, the J end by 9 bases, with 15 bases between. The CDR3 length is 13 residues. Germline V gene sequence: CDR1 KGHSH, CDR2 LQKENI. As DNA, the CDR3 is TGTGCCAGCTCATTTCACCGTCGAGAGACGCAGTATTTT. It codes for CASSFHRRETQYF.

CDR3 protein: CASSYGGFYNEQFF. In DNA, the CDR3 is TGTGCCAGCAGTTATGGAGGCTTCTACAATGAGCAGTTCTTC. This chain uses TRBV27 with TRBJ2-1, with a possible D match to TRBD2 (5 bases). Trimming left V 4 bases short and J 3 bases short, with 10 bases between. CDR1 is MNHEY and CDR2 is SMNVEV in the germline V gene (reference sequence). The CDR3 contains 14 residues.

V gene TRBV10-2 combines with J gene TRBJ2-7; a possible D gene is TRBD2 (6 bases). CDR1 is WSHSY and CDR2 is SAAADI in the germline V gene. Trimming removed 3 bases at V and 2 bases at J, with 11 bases between. The CDR3 spans 14 residues. The CDR3 reads CASSDRGKPYEQYV. CDR3 nucleotides: TGCGCCAGCAGTGATCGGGGGAAACCCTACGAGCAGTACGTC.

The J gene is TRBJ2-1, the V gene TRBV4-3; D remains unclear. V was trimmed by 0 bases and J by 1 base, leaving 7 bases between them. CDR3 length: 15 residues. Looked up from germline, CDR1 is LGHNA and CDR2 is YSLEER. This CDR3 is CASSQDTPSYNEQFF. DNA of the CDR3: TGCGCCAGCAGCCAAGATACACCGTCCTACAATGAGCAGTTCTTC.

The chain recombines TRBV9 with TRBJ2-7; 7 bases are a match to TRBD2. The CDR3 has 13 residues. J was trimmed by 2 bases and V by 3 bases; bases with no gene match: 2. Germline assignment: CDR1 SGDLS and CDR2 YYNGEE. CDR3 sequence: CASSAGGTYEQYF. The CDR3 nucleotides are TGTGCCAGCAGCGCCGGGGGGACCTACGAGCAGTACTTC.

This rearrangement joins TRBV27 to TRBJ2-3; the D gene is possibly TRBD2 (6 bases). Trimming took 4 bases from V and 4 from J, leaving 15 bases between them. From germline, CDR1 is MNHEY and CDR2 SMNVEV (reference sequence). This CDR3 has 15 amino acids. CDR3 DNA sequence: TGTGCCAGCAGTTGGAATGGCGGGATCCCAGATACGCAGTATTTT. Translating gives CASSWNGGIPDTQYF.

The chain recombines TRBV28 with TRBJ2-3; 8 bases map to TRBD2. This CDR3 contains 18 residues. Per the germline V gene, CDR1 is MDHEN and CDR2 is SYDVKM. J gave up 2 bases and V 6 bases, and 16 bases lay outside the gene matches. The CDR3 spells CASRAIRRGGRTTDTQYF. The DNA of the CDR3 is TGTGCCAGCAGAGCCATCCGGAGGGGCGGGAGGACCACAGATACGCAGTATTTT.

This clone was seen a few times. The chain is built from TRBV29-1 and TRBJ1-5; 7 nucleotides align to TRBD1. The CDR3 consists of 12 residues. J gave up 5 bases and V 6 bases, and 4 bases lay outside the gene matches. Germline CDR1 reads SQVTM; CDR2 reads ANQGSEA. In nucleotides, the CDR3 is TGCAGCGTCCGTACAGGGGATCAGCCCCAGCATTTT. This codes for CSVRTGDQPQHF.

This sequence joins TRBV2 and TRBJ1-5, with 8 nucleotides matching TRBD1. Germline CDR1 and CDR2: SNHLY and FYNNEI. The CDR3 has 17 amino acids. The V segment lost 4 bases and the J segment 5 bases; nucleotides outside the gene matches: 13. As DNA, the CDR3 is TGTGCCAGCAGTGCCCTCCGGACAGGGATCGGGCATCAGCCCCAGCATTTT. It encodes CASSALRTGIGHQPQHF.